This TCR beta chain was documented in a study of radiotherapy plus CTLA-4 blockade in lung cancer. Study-level background: Of all patients, around 19% responded objectively and 31% showed disease control.

The CDR3 sequence is 17 residues long. V trimming: 4 bases; J trimming: 2 bases; junction bases outside the gene matches: 10. Germline values: CDR1 SGHAT, CDR2 FQNNGV. Focal radiation plus CTLA-4 blockade with ipilimumab was given to patients with chemo-refractory metastatic non-small-cell lung cancer. Profiling relied on immunoSEQ multiplex PCR, and the TCRdb table lists in-frame clones only, not all of them. The sample contains more than 90,000 clones, roughly 80% of which appear only once. Source: peripheral blood, taken from a patient treated with radiotherapy plus ipilimumab. The clonotype originates from a human donor with non-small cell lung cancer that progressed on radiotherapy plus ipilimumab. The rearrangement links TRBV11-2 to TRBJ2-3, with 9 bases that match TRBD2. CDR3 DNA: TGTGCCAGCAGCTCCCAAGGCCTAGCGGGGCTCACAGATACGCAGTATTTT. Its translation is CASSSQGLAGLTDTQYF.